This T cell receptor beta chain is from a study of OX40 agonist ivuxolimab in advanced cancers. Study-wide background: Of mixed ages from about 23 to 79 and averaging about 65 years, the group was around 78% male. Of the participants, 40% to 50% had some prior anti-PD-1, anti-PD-L1 or anti-CTLA-4 therapy, which was allowed. Study results and limitations: Expanded peripheral T cell antigen specificity was not determined.

From germline, CDR1 is SGDLS and CDR2 YYNGEE. The CDR3 runs 17 residues. Trimming removed 4 bases at V and 7 bases at J, with 26 bases between. Sequencing used immunoSEQ multiplex PCR; TCRdb keeps in-frame clones, though not all of them. The sample has about 27,000 clones; around 85% are singletons. By proportion, this clone is medium-sized. Its target is unknown. People who had autoimmune disease history or systemic immunosuppression were excluded. The source is an adult with an advanced solid tumor such as melanoma, head and neck, liver or kidney cancer. This sequence joins TRBV9 and TRBJ1-2; D unclear. Sample: CD4+ or CD8+ T cells sorted from blood, taken in a trial of the OX40 agonist ivuxolimab. The CDR3 coding sequence is TGTGCCAGCAGCACCCGCGAGTTAGTCCTTGCCTCCGTTGGCTACACCTTC. It encodes CASSTRELVLASVGYTF.